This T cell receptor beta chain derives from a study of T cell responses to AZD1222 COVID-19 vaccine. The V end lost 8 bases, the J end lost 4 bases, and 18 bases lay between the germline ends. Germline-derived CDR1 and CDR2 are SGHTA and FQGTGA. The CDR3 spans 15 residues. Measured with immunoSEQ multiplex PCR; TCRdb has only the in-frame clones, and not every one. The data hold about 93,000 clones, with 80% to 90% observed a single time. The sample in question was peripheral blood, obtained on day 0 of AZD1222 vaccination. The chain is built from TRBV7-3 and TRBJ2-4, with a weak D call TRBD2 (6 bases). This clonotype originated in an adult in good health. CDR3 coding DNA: TGTGCCAGCGGAGAGGCGGGGAGCAGTAAAAACATTCAGTACTTC. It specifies CASGEAGSSKNIQYF. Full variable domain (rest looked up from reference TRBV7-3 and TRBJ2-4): GAGVSQTPSNKVTEKGKYVELRCDPISGHTALYWYRQSLGQGPEFLIYFQGTGAADDSGLPNDRFFAVRPEGSVSTLKIQRTERGDSAVYLCASGEAGSSKNIQYFGAGTRLSVL.